This entry is about one T cell receptor beta chain. One end of the junction is discordant with germline, which a read error may explain. The germline gives CDR1 PRHDT, CDR2 FYEKMQ (reference sequence). The CDR3 consists of 13 residues. The data were taken from a study of circulating and synovial CD4+ cells in juvenile arthritis. Profiling relied on immunoSEQ multiplex PCR, and the TCRdb table lists in-frame clones only, not all of them. The sample contains 2,200 or so clones, 90% to 95% of which appear only once. The genes are TRBV13 and TRBJ2-3, with 8 bases that match TRBD2. This clonotype was obtained from a human donor with juvenile idiopathic arthritis. Sequenced material: HLA-DR+ CD4+ T cells from blood. The subset is: circulating pathogenic-like lymphocytes, sorted as HLA-DR+CD14-CD3+CD4+CD25low/- blood T cells. CDR3 nucleotides: TGTGCCAGCAGCCTTAAGCCGGGACTAGTAAGACCTTTT. As protein: CASSLKPGLVRPF.